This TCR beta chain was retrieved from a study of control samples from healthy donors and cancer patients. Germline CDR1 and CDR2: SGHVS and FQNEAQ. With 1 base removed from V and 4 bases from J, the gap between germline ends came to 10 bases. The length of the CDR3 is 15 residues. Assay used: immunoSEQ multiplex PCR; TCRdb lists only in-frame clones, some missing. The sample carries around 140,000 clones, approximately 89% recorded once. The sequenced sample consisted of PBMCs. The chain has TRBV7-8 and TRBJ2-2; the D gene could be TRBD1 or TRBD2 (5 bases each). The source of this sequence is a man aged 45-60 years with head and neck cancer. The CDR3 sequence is CASSLGLRGTGELFF. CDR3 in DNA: TGTGCCAGCAGCTTAGGACTAAGGGGCACCGGGGAGCTGTTTTTT.